This T cell receptor beta chain is from a study of T-cell memory formation after mild COVID-19. One entry per CDR3 protein, called by TCRdb with MiXCR from the 5' RACE reads. The top ten clones hold around 21% of a sample with 270,000 or so distinct CDR3 sequences, around 15% of them seen once. This CDR3 is built from 15 residues. With 3 bases removed from V and 4 bases from J, the gap between germline ends came to 15 bases. The rearrangement uses TRBV12-3 or TRBV12-4 and TRBJ1-2, with a weak D call TRBD1 (6 bases). The TCR originated in a man between 18 and 35 years old who had mild COVID-19 (a few samples of this study predate the infection). Cell type and time point are not known. Sequencing was performed on PBMCs or a T cell subset sorted from them (not recorded which). The CDR3 bases are TGTGCCAGCAGTTTGCTCGGCAGGGGAGGCTATGGCTACACCTTC. Its protein is CASSLLGRGGYGYTF.